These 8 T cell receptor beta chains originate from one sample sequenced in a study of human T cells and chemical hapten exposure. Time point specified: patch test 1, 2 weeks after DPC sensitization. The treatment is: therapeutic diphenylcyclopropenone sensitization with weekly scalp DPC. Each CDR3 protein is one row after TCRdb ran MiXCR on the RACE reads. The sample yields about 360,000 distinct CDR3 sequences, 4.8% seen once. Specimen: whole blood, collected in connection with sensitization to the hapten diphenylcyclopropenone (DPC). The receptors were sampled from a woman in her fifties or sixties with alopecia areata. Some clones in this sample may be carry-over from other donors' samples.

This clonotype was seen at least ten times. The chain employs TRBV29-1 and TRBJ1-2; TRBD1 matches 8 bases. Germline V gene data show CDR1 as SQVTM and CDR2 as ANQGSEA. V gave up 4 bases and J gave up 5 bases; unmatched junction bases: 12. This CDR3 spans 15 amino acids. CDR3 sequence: CSVGAEGQVGYGYTF. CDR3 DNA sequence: TGCAGCGTTGGGGCTGAGGGACAGGTGGGATATGGCTACACCTTC.

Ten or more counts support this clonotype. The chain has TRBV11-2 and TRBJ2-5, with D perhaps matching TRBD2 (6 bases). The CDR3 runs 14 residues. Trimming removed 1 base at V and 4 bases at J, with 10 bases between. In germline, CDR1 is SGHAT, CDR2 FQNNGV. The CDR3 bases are TGTGCCAGCAGCTTAGGATCAGCGGGAGAGACCCAGTACTTC. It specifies CASSLGSAGETQYF.

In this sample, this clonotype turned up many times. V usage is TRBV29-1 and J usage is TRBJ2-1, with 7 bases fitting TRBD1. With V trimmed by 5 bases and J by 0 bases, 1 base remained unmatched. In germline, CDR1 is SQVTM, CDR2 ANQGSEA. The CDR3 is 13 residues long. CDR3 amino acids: CSVTGVSYNEQFF. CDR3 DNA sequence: TGCAGCGTTACAGGGGTCTCCTACAATGAGCAGTTCTTC.

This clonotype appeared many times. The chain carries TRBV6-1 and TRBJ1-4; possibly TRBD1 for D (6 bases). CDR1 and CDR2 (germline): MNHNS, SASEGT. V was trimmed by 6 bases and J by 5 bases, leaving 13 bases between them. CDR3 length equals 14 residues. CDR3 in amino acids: CASRTGGVNEKLFF. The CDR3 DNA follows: TGTGCCAGCAGGACAGGAGGGGTCAATGAAAAACTGTTTTTT.

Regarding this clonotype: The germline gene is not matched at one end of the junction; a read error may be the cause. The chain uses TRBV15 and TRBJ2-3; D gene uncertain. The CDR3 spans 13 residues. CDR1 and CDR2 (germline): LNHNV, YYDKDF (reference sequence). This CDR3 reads CATSGELISTQYF. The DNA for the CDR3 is TGTGCCACCAGCGGAGAATTGATCTCTACGCAGTATTTT.

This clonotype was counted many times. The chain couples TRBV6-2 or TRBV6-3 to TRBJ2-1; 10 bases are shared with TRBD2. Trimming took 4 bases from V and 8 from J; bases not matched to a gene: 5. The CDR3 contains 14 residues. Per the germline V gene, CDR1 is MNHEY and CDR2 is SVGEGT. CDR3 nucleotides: TGTGCCAGCAGTTCCAGCGGGGGGGGCGATGAGCAGTTCTTC. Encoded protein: CASSSSGGGDEQFF.

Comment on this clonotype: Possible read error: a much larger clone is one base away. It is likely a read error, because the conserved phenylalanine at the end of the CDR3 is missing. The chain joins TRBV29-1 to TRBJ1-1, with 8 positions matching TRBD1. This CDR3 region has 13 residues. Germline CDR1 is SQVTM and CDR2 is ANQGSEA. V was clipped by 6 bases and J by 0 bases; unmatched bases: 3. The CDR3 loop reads CSVTGGLNTEAFL. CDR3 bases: TGCAGCGTCACAGGGGGACTGAACACTGAAGCTTTCCTT.

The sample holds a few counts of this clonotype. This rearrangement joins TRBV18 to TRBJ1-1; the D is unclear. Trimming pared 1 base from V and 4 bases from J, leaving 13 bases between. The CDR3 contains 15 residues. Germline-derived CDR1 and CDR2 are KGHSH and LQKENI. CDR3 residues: CASSPHSPETTEAFF. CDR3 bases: TGTGCCAGCTCACCACATTCTCCAGAAACCACTGAAGCTTTCTTT.